This TCR beta chain was recovered during a study of vaccination and CD4 T cells after COVID-19. Across the study: Recovered-phase convalescent patients showed SARS-CoV-2 positivity by nasal swab PCR; under 10 were mild, one severe. Cellular stimulation was performed using overlapping spike peptides derived from SARS-CoV-2, HCoV-NL63, HCoV-OC43 and HCoV-229E. Six males and four females, two of them Hispanic, were enrolled as convalescents.

Concerning this clonotype: The target antigen is unknown.

Once obtained from cultured CD4+ T cells, the DNA was sequenced using the Oncomine TCR Beta short-read assay. TCRdb recomputed calls from the PCR reads with MiXCR, one row per CDR3 protein. The sample yields 15,000 or so distinct CDR3 sequences, 40% to 55% seen once. Documented treatment: approximately nine-day PBMC culture with coronavirus spike peptide pools or control peptides (ViraFEST assay). ViraFEST stimulated the growth of antigen-specific T cells using peptide pools and subsequently profiled their TCRs by sequencing. The ends were cut back, 5 bases at V and 7 bases at J, with 12 bases in the middle. This CDR3 comprises 13 residues. Germline assignment: CDR1 MNHEY and CDR2 SVGEGT.

The source is a human donor who had recovered from COVID-19. The sequenced sample was CD4+ T cells from blood, cultured in vitro. The chain recombines TRBV6-2 or TRBV6-3 with TRBJ1-5; no clear D gene. DNA for the CDR3: TGTGCCAGCAGTCGACGGACTGAACAGCCCCAGCATTTT. As protein: CASSRRTEQPQHF.